The 28 T cell receptor beta chains below come from one sample, sequenced in a study of blood T cell repertoires in COVID-19. Measured with immunoSEQ multiplex PCR; TCRdb has only the in-frame clones, and not every one. The sample includes hundreds of thousands of clones, 89% of them seen just once. Specimen: PBMCs or T cells enriched from blood (not recorded which). The source of these receptors is a woman aged 40 to 50 who had recovered from COVID-19.

This chain uses TRBV5-1 with TRBJ2-6; D unresolved. From germline, CDR1 is SGHRS and CDR2 YFSETQ. This CDR3 has 14 amino acids. The V end lost 5 bases, the J end lost 0 bases, and 6 bases lay between the germline ends. CDR3 DNA: TGCGCCAGCAGTAATAGCTCTGGGGCCAACGTCCTGACTTTC. As protein: CASSNSSGANVLTF.

The CDR3 protein is CASSVQGASEQFF. The CDR3 DNA is TGTGCCAGCAGCGTTCAGGGGGCAAGTGAGCAGTTCTTC. J is TRBJ2-1 and V is TRBV9, with TRBD1 identical over 8 bases. Germline V gene lookup returns CDR1 SGDLS and CDR2 YYNGEE. The ends lost 2 bases at V and 9 bases at J; junction bases unmatched: 4. The CDR3 has 13 amino acids. The full variable domain, rest sourced from reference TRBV9 and TRBJ2-1, is DSGVTQTPKHLITATGQRVTLRCSPRSGDLSVYWYQQSLDQGLQFLIQYYNGEERAKGNILERFSAQQFPDLHSELNLSSLELGDSALYFCASSVQGASEQFFGPGTRLTVL.

J is TRBJ2-7 and V is TRBV3-1 (or the pseudogene TRBV3-2); the match to TRBD2 covers 9 bases. The CDR3 runs 15 residues. V lost 4 bases, J lost 7 bases, and 11 bases stayed unmatched. Germline V gene lookup returns CDR1 LGHDT and CDR2 YNNKEL (reference sequence). Here the CDR3 DNA reads TGTGCCAGCAGCCGGGGGGGGCTAGCGGGAAGGGAGCAGTACTTC. Translating gives CASSRGGLAGREQYF.

The J gene is TRBJ1-3, the V gene TRBV5-4; TRBD1 might be the D (5 bases). Trimming took off 1 base at V and 9 bases at J, with 20 bases between the two ends. This CDR3 is 16 amino acids long. CDR1 is SGHNT, CDR2 YYREEE, per germline (reference sequence). CDR3 DNA: TGTGCCAGCAGCTTGCTATCGTCAGGGAAAATGGCCACCATATATTTT. Residues: CASSLLSSGKMATIYF.

V and J are TRBV14 and TRBJ2-1; D is unclear. CDR1 SGHDN and CDR2 FVKESK come from the germline V gene. The ends were cut back, 1 base at V and 7 bases at J, with 8 bases in the middle. The CDR3 has 13 amino acids. The CDR3 nucleotides are TGTGCCAGCAGCCAAGCCCCTTCGAATGAGCAGTTCTTC. Translated: CASSQAPSNEQFF.

This clone was counted once. The J gene is TRBJ1-6, the V gene TRBV6-5; 7 bases agree with TRBD1. CDR1 MNHEY and CDR2 SVGAGI come from the germline V gene. The CDR3 is made up of 14 amino acids. V was clipped by 6 bases and J by 6 bases; unmatched bases: 5. CDR3 region: CASRGDSPNSPLHF. The CDR3 DNA reads TGTGCCAGCAGGGGGGACAGCCCTAATTCACCCCTCCACTTT.

As regards this clone: This may come from a read error, since a much larger clone is one base off. This chain connects TRBV11-2 to TRBJ2-5; D perhaps matches TRBD1 (6 bases). CDR3 length: 13 residues. Germline V CDR1 and CDR2: SGHAT, FQNNGV. V was pared by 3 bases and J by 3 bases, with 8 bases between. The CDR3 nucleotides read TGTGCCAGCAGCTTCGGACAGAAAGAGACCCAGTACTTC. Protein sequence: CASSFGQKETQYF.

This clone showed up just once. The rearrangement links TRBV7-9 to TRBJ1-2; 9 positions agree with TRBD1. The CDR3 sequence is 16 residues long. Losses at the gene ends were 5 bases for V and 3 bases for J; bases not matched to a gene: 10. CDR1 SEHNR and CDR2 FQNEAQ come from the germline V gene (reference sequence). Written as DNA, the CDR3 is TGTGCCAGCAGCCCTACCGGGACAGGGTTGGACTATGGCTACACCTTC. Translated, it gives CASSPTGTGLDYGYTF.

This clone was seen only once. This chain joins TRBV29-1 and TRBJ1-2; D not resolved. The CDR3 is made up of 12 amino acids. With 2 bases removed from V and 4 bases from J, the gap between germline ends came to 8 bases. The germline CDR1 and CDR2 sequences are SQVTM and ANQGSEA. The CDR3 loop is CSVESYGYGYTF. The CDR3 nucleotides read TGCAGCGTTGAATCCTATGGCTATGGCTACACCTTC.

This clone was detected only a few times. The gene calls are TRBV6-5 and TRBJ2-7, with D possibly being TRBD1 (5 bases). Trimming cost V 6 bases and J 2 bases, with 17 bases left between them. CDR3 length: 15 residues. CDR1 and CDR2 from the germline V gene are MNHEY and SVGAGI. CDR3 bases: TGTGCCAGCAGCCTGTTGGGGCCTACCGCCTACGAGCAGTACTTC. It codes for CASSLLGPTAYEQYF.

This chain links TRBV7-8 with TRBJ1-5, with unresolved D. V was pared by 8 bases and J by 1 base, with 9 bases between. Per germline, CDR1 SGHVS and CDR2 FQNEAQ. This CDR3 has 13 amino acids. The CDR3 sequence: CASGPGSNQPQHF. The CDR3 bases are TGTGCCAGCGGCCCAGGAAGCAATCAGCCCCAGCATTTT.

V gene TRBV28 combines with J gene TRBJ1-1; 9 bases fit TRBD1. Germline V gives CDR1 MDHEN, CDR2 SYDVKM. The CDR3 spans 14 residues. V dropped 10 bases and J dropped 8; count of bases not matched to a gene: 14. Here the CDR3 reads CATYLTPGTGEAFF. The CDR3 DNA reads TGTGCCACCTATTTGACCCCGGGGACAGGGGAAGCTTTCTTT. Full variable domain (rest looked up from reference TRBV28 and TRBJ1-1): DVKVTQSSRYLVKRTGEKVFLECVQDMDHENMFWYRQDPGLGLRLIYFSYDVKMKEKGDIPEGYSVSREKKERFSLILESASTNQTSMYLCATYLTPGTGEAFFGQGTRLTVV.

This clone appeared a single time. This sequence joins TRBV5-1 and TRBJ2-2; tentatively, D is TRBD2 (5 bases). The CDR3 length is 17 residues. Germline CDR1 is SGHRS and CDR2 is YFSETQ. V gave up 6 bases and J gave up 0 bases, with 18 bases separating them. The CDR3 nucleotides are TGCGCCAGCACCACTGAGGGCGGCCTAGCGAACACCGGGGAGCTGTTTTTT. It specifies CASTTEGGLANTGELFF. The entire variable domain, with the rest obtained from reference TRBV5-1 and TRBJ2-2, is as follows: KAGVTQTPRYLIKTRGQQVTLSCSPISGHRSVSWYQQTPGQGLQFLFEYFSETQRNKGNFPGRFSGRQFSNSRSEMNVSTLELGDSALYLCASTTEGGLANTGELFFGEGSRLTVL.

The CDR3 spells CASSFRTSVFPEQYF. The CDR3 DNA sequence: TGTGCCAGCAGCTTTAGGACTAGCGTTTTCCCCGAGCAGTACTTC. This chain connects TRBV28 to TRBJ2-7, with 9 bases aligning to TRBD2. Germline CDR1 and CDR2: MDHEN and SYDVKM. The CDR3 covers 15 residues. J gave up 6 bases and V 6 bases, and 12 bases lay outside the gene matches.

The chain joins TRBV27 to TRBJ2-2; 8 bases line up with TRBD2. Germline assignment: CDR1 MNHEY and CDR2 SMNVEV (reference sequence). The CDR3 covers 15 residues. Trimming cost V 3 bases and J 5 bases; bases outside gene matches: 5. The CDR3: CASSLWRGETGELFF. The CDR3 DNA follows: TGTGCCAGCAGTTTGTGGCGGGGGGAAACCGGGGAGCTGTTTTTT.

This sequence joins TRBV7-3 and TRBJ2-1; 8 positions match TRBD2. The germline V gene has CDR1 SGHTA and CDR2 FQGTGA. The CDR3 length is 17 residues. V lost 1 base, J lost 4 bases, and 9 bases stayed unmatched. The chain's CDR3 is CASSLRPPSGLYNEQFF. In nucleotides, the CDR3 is TGTGCCAGCAGCTTAAGGCCCCCTAGCGGGCTTTACAATGAGCAGTTCTTC. The variable domain in full, with the rest retrieved from reference TRBV7-3 and TRBJ2-1, is GAGVSQTPSNKVTEKGKYVELRCDPISGHTALYWYRQSLGQGPEFLIYFQGTGAADDSGLPNDRFFAVRPEGSVSTLKIQRTERGDSAVYLCASSLRPPSGLYNEQFFGPGTRLTVL.

This chain joins TRBV21-1 and TRBJ2-5; TRBD1, the table's D call, lacks a check against the DNA. TRBV21-1 is marked as a pseudogene. The CDR3 is 15 residues long. This CDR3 is CASTKKGRVGETQYF. For the CDR3, the DNA is TGTGCCAGCACTAAGAAGGGCAGGGTGGGAGAGACCCAGTACTTC.

The chain joins TRBV3-1 (or the pseudogene TRBV3-2) to TRBJ1-2; TRBD1 might be the D (6 bases). The CDR3 loop spans 14 amino acids. Trimming removed 1 base at V and 7 bases at J, with 13 bases between. Germline V gene lookup returns CDR1 LGHDT and CDR2 YNNKEL (reference sequence). CDR3: CASSQARGAGGYTF. The CDR3 DNA follows: TGTGCCAGCAGCCAAGCACGGGGGGCCGGTGGCTACACCTTC.

This chain links TRBV5-1 with TRBJ2-2; the D gene is possibly TRBD1 (6 bases). V lost 4 bases, J lost 6 bases, and 16 bases lay in between. Germline V lookup: CDR1 SGHRS, CDR2 YFSETQ. The CDR3 spans 15 residues. DNA of the CDR3: TGCGCCAGCAGCAGTACACAGGGAAAGGCCGGGGAGCTGTTTTTT. This translates into CASSSTQGKAGELFF.

The CDR3 DNA reads as TGTGCCAGCAGCTTAGGAGGACACAATAATTCACCCCTCCACTTT. Its translation is CASSLGGHNNSPLHF. The chain combines TRBV7-6 with TRBJ1-6, with a tentative D call TRBD1 (5 bases). The CDR3 has 15 residues. The germline V and J ends were trimmed by 1 base and 5 bases, with 9 bases remaining between them. Germline V gene sequence: CDR1 SGHVS, CDR2 FNYEAQ.

The chain carries TRBV7-9 and TRBJ1-5; D is perhaps TRBD1 (6 bases). Germline V gene lookup returns CDR1 SEHNR and CDR2 FQNEAQ (reference sequence). The CDR3 spans 15 residues. Trimming left V 5 bases short and J 2 bases short, with 13 bases between. This chain's CDR3 is CASSPRDKRNQPQHF. CDR3 DNA sequence: TGTGCCAGCAGCCCCCGGGACAAACGCAATCAGCCCCAGCATTTT.

Only one count was recorded for this clone. V and J are TRBV30 and TRBJ1-5; no firm D call. The CDR3 covers 13 residues. Between the trimmed V and J ends, which lost 0 bases and 3 bases, there was a span of 6 bases. The germline V gene has CDR1 GTSNPN and CDR2 SVGIG (reference sequence). The CDR3 loop is CAWSVDTNQPQHF. The CDR3 DNA is TGTGCCTGGAGTGTTGACACCAATCAGCCCCAGCATTTT.

The genes are TRBV7-3 and TRBJ2-5; 7 bases line up with TRBD2. The length of the CDR3 is 13 residues. The trim removed 5 bases at V and 4 bases at J, leaving 4 bases unmatched. Germline V gene lookup returns CDR1 SGHTA and CDR2 FQGTGA. CDR3 loop: CASSVSGGETQYF. The CDR3 region has the DNA TGTGCCAGCAGCGTGTCGGGGGGAGAGACCCAGTACTTC.

V usage is TRBV7-3 and J usage is TRBJ2-1; weak D call: TRBD2 (6 bases). V was cut by 4 bases and J by 0 bases, with 13 bases left in between. The CDR3 loop spans 16 amino acids. Looked up from germline, CDR1 is SGHTA and CDR2 is FQGTGA. The CDR3 spells CASSSGLGGSYNEQFF. The CDR3, as DNA: TGTGCCAGCAGCTCCGGACTCGGGGGCTCCTACAATGAGCAGTTCTTC.

The rearrangement links TRBV10-3 to TRBJ2-3; 8 bases align to TRBD2. The V gene end was trimmed by 6 bases and the J gene end by 4 bases; junction bases not matched to a gene: 9. The CDR3 is 15 residues long. CDR1 is ENHRY and CDR2 is SYGVKD in the germline V gene. In nucleotides, the CDR3 is TGTGCCATCAGAGCCGGGACTAGTGACTCAGATACGCAGTATTTT. Translated: CAIRAGTSDSDTQYF.

The chain recombines TRBV29-1 with TRBJ2-7; a possible D gene is TRBD2 (6 bases). The CDR3 sequence is 11 residues long. V was cut by 6 bases and J by 5 bases, with 11 bases left in between. Per germline, CDR1 SQVTM and CDR2 ANQGSEA. CDR3 residues: CSVLRGNEQYF. The CDR3 DNA reads as TGCAGCGTCCTACGGGGGAACGAGCAGTACTTC.

This clone showed up just once. The chain recombines TRBV30 with TRBJ1-6; weak D call: TRBD1 (5 bases). V lost 4 bases to trimming and J lost 8 bases, with 15 bases between them. The CDR3 extends over 14 amino acids. Looked up from germline, CDR1 is GTSNPN and CDR2 is SVGIG (reference sequence). Here the CDR3 DNA reads TGTGCCTGGATGGAAGGACAATTTGATTCACCCCTCCACTTT. It specifies CAWMEGQFDSPLHF.

The chain links TRBV24-1 to TRBJ1-5; 9 bases are shared with TRBD1. The CDR3 spans 15 residues. V dropped 7 bases and J dropped 1; count of bases not matched to a gene: 4. Looked up from germline, CDR1 is KGHDR and CDR2 is SFDVKD. In DNA, the CDR3 is TGTGCCACCAGGGGAGGGACAGGGAGCAATCAGCCCCAGCATTTT. It yields the protein CATRGGTGSNQPQHF.